Below are 30 T cell receptor beta chains sequenced from a single sample in a study of blood T cell repertoires in COVID-19. Sequencing used immunoSEQ multiplex PCR; TCRdb keeps in-frame clones, though not all of them. The sample consists of tens of thousands of clones, around nine tenths of them appearing once. Sequencing used peripheral blood. All receptors derive from a human donor in a cohort sampled during active COVID-19. The donor label of this sample is uncertain.

V and J are TRBV19 and TRBJ1-5, with a weak D call TRBD1 (5 bases). Deletions cut 3 bases from V and 4 bases from J, with 10 bases between. The length of the CDR3 is 14 residues. CDR1 is LNHDA, CDR2 SQIVND, per germline (reference sequence). CDR3 in amino acids: CASSIKRGNQPQHF. CDR3 coding DNA: TGTGCCAGTAGTATTAAGCGGGGGAATCAGCCCCAGCATTTT.

The genes are TRBV19 and TRBJ2-5; TRBD1 matches 9 bases. The CDR3 sequence is 14 residues long. Trimming took 7 bases from V and 5 from J; bases not matched to a gene: 8. CDR1 and CDR2 from the germline V gene are LNHDA and SQIVND (reference sequence). The CDR3 here is CASTRTGAGETQYF. The DNA for the CDR3 is TGTGCCAGTACCAGGACAGGGGCGGGGGAGACCCAGTACTTC.

The V gene is TRBV7-2, the J gene TRBJ2-1, with D possibly being TRBD2 (5 bases). Germline CDR1 SGHTA, CDR2 FQGNSA. Trimming left V 2 bases short and J 0 bases short, with 8 bases between. This CDR3 comprises 15 residues. CDR3 coding DNA: TGTGCCAGCAGCTTAATAGGGAGCTCCTACAATGAGCAGTTCTTC. This translates into CASSLIGSSYNEQFF.

The rearrangement joins TRBV28 to TRBJ1-4, with D perhaps matching TRBD1 (5 bases). The CDR3 contains 12 residues. Germline CDR1 and CDR2: MDHEN and SYDVKM. Trimming pared 4 bases from V and 8 bases from J, leaving 8 bases between. CDR3 region: CASSYDREKLFF. The CDR3 DNA is TGTGCCAGCAGTTACGACAGAGAAAAACTGTTTTTT.

The gene calls are TRBV4-2 and TRBJ2-7, with TRBD1 matching over 8 bases. The V and J ends lost 0 bases and 0 bases, in that order; junction bases with no gene match: 10. CDR3 length: 18 amino acids. CDR1 is LGHNA, CDR2 YNFKEQ, per germline. The CDR3, as DNA: TGTGCCAGCAGCCAAGATTACAGGGGGTGGTCGAGCTCCTACGAGCAGTACTTC. It yields the protein CASSQDYRGWSSSYEQYF.

This clone was observed a single time. J is TRBJ2-2 and V is TRBV28, with 8 positions matching TRBD1. Germline V gene sequence: CDR1 MDHEN, CDR2 SYDVKM. J lost 6 bases, V lost 6 bases, and 3 bases had no gene match. The CDR3 has 13 amino acids. In DNA, the CDR3 is TGTGCCAGCAGAGTACAGGGGGCCGGGGAGCTGTTTTTT. Translating gives CASRVQGAGELFF.

The chain uses TRBV10-2 and TRBJ2-7, with 7 bases lining up with TRBD2. Germline-derived CDR1 and CDR2 are WSHSY and SAAADI. This CDR3 region has 11 residues. Trimming removed 10 bases from V and 5 bases from J; junction bases left unmatched: 5. The CDR3 nucleotides read TGCGCCACCTCGGGGGGACACGAGCAGTACTTC. Amino acids: CATSGGHEQYF.

The chain links TRBV29-1 to TRBJ1-2; no firm D call. V lost 2 bases and J 6 bases, leaving 10 bases between the germline ends. Germline V gives CDR1 SQVTM, CDR2 ANQGSEA. CDR3 length equals 12 residues. The CDR3 protein is CSVEYRADGYTF. CDR3 DNA sequence: TGCAGCGTTGAATATAGAGCCGATGGCTACACCTTC.

The V and J genes are TRBV18 and TRBJ1-5; 7 bases fit TRBD1. This CDR3 region has 15 residues. The ends lost 6 bases at V and 7 bases at J; junction bases unmatched: 12. Germline loops: CDR1 KGHSH, CDR2 LQKENI. The CDR3, as DNA: TGTGCCAGCTCGCAACAACAGGGGCAGGGACAGCCCCAGCATTTT. It codes for CASSQQQGQGQPQHF. The complete variable domain, with remaining parts taken from reference TRBV18 and TRBJ1-5, reads NAGVMQNPRHLVRRRGQEARLRCSPMKGHSHVYWYRQLPEEGLKFMVYLQKENIIDESGMPKERFSAEFPKEGPSILRIQQVVRGDSAAYFCASSQQQGQGQPQHFGDGTRLSIL.

V is TRBV4-1 and J is TRBJ2-7, with 14 positions matching TRBD2. The CDR3 extends over 19 amino acids. V gave up 0 bases and J gave up 2 bases; unmatched junction bases: 9. Germline V CDR1 and CDR2: MGHRA, YSYEKL. The CDR3 protein is CASSQDHLGLAGGAYEQYF. The CDR3 region has the DNA TGCGCCAGCAGCCAAGATCACCTCGGACTAGCGGGAGGCGCCTACGAGCAGTACTTC.

V and J are TRBV27 and TRBJ1-4; D gene ambiguous. Trimming took 0 bases from V and 0 from J, leaving 11 bases between them. CDR1 is MNHEY and CDR2 is SMNVEV in the germline V gene (reference sequence). This CDR3 contains 17 residues. CDR3 protein: CASSLSGDSATNEKLFF. The CDR3, as DNA: TGTGCCAGCAGTTTATCGGGCGATAGTGCAACTAATGAAAAACTGTTTTTT.

This clone was seen once. The chain has TRBV24-1 and TRBJ1-4; no clear D gene. The CDR3 sequence is 12 residues long. Trimming stripped 4 bases from V and 10 bases from J, with 9 bases between. Germline V gene data show CDR1 as KGHDR and CDR2 as SFDVKD. In nucleotides, the CDR3 is TGTGCCACCAGTGAGGGTCCAGGAAAACTGTTTTTT. Its protein product is CATSEGPGKLFF.

The chain joins TRBV30 to TRBJ2-7, with 8 bases aligning to TRBD1. J lost 3 bases, V lost 3 bases, and 7 bases had no gene match. The CDR3 has 14 residues. Looked up from germline, CDR1 is GTSNPN and CDR2 is SVGIG (reference sequence). CDR3: CAWSLGQGNYEQYF. CDR3 sequence (DNA): TGTGCCTGGAGCCTCGGACAGGGAAACTACGAGCAGTACTTC.

This clone was detected a few times. The chain joins TRBV9 to TRBJ1-4; 8 nucleotides agree with TRBD1. The CDR3 totals 15 residues. Trimming at V came to 0 bases and at J to 8 bases, leaving 6 bases not matched to a gene. Per germline, CDR1 SGDLS and CDR2 YYNGEE. The CDR3 sequence: CASSVDQGAGEKLFF. The CDR3 DNA is TGTGCCAGCAGCGTAGATCAGGGGGCAGGGGAAAAACTGTTTTTT.

J is TRBJ1-5 and V is TRBV6-5; D perhaps matches TRBD1 (5 bases). This CDR3 has 15 amino acids. Germline V CDR1 and CDR2: MNHEY, SVGAGI. The V end was cut by 4 bases, the J end by 6 bases, with 16 bases between. The CDR3 DNA follows: TGTGCCAGCAGTTTCTCCGGGAGGGGAGGTCAGCCCCAGCATTTT. This codes for CASSFSGRGGQPQHF.

The chain recombines TRBV9 with TRBJ2-3; 7 nucleotides match TRBD1. V lost 3 bases and J lost 8; bases outside the gene matches: 12. The germline V gene encodes CDR1 SGDLS and CDR2 YYNGEE. The CDR3 has 15 amino acids. The CDR3 loop reads CASSDRDSPFRTQYF. For the CDR3, the DNA is TGTGCCAGCAGCGATAGGGACAGCCCCTTCCGTACGCAGTATTTT.

The V gene is TRBV6-6, the J gene TRBJ2-5; possible D gene TRBD1, 6 bases. CDR1 MNHNY and CDR2 SVGAGI come from the germline V gene (reference sequence). The CDR3 contains 13 residues. Trimming left V 8 bases short and J 1 base short, with 11 bases between. The CDR3 sequence: CASRQALQETQYF. The DNA of the CDR3 is TGTGCCAGCCGACAGGCCCTCCAAGAGACCCAGTACTTC.

The gene calls are TRBV11-3 and TRBJ2-7, with D uncertain. Germline loops: CDR1 SGHNT, CDR2 YENEEA. The CDR3 is 12 residues long. Trimming pared 0 bases from V and 3 bases from J, leaving 3 bases between. The CDR3 DNA sequence: TGTGCCAGCAGCTTAGACCTCTACGAGCAGTACTTC. The encoded protein is CASSLDLYEQYF.

This clone was seen a single time. DNA of the CDR3: TGTGCCAGCAGCTTAGTTTTAGGGAACAGGGGGAGCACTGAAGCTTTCTTT. This encodes CASSLVLGNRGSTEAFF. The chain employs TRBV7-2 and TRBJ1-1, with 8 bases fitting TRBD1. The germline V gene has CDR1 SGHTA and CDR2 FQGNSA. The CDR3 spans 17 residues. The V segment lost 1 base and the J segment 4 bases; nucleotides outside the gene matches: 11.

This clone was counted a single time. This chain connects TRBV9 to TRBJ1-6; D unclear. CDR1 and CDR2 from the germline V gene are SGDLS and YYNGEE. Trimming took off 6 bases at V and 3 bases at J, with 7 bases between the two ends. The CDR3 extends over 13 amino acids. CDR3 sequence (DNA): TGTGCCAGCACCCTGAGCTATAATTCACCCCTCCACTTT. This encodes CASTLSYNSPLHF.

The chain couples TRBV19 to TRBJ1-5, with 7 bases matching TRBD1. V was pared by 1 base and J by 1 base, with 4 bases of the junction left unmatched. The CDR3 has 16 residues. Germline-derived CDR1 and CDR2 are LNHDA and SQIVND (reference sequence). This chain's CDR3 is CASSIGQGKSNQPQHF. CDR3 nucleotide sequence: TGTGCCAGTAGTATAGGACAGGGTAAGAGCAATCAGCCCCAGCATTTT.

The chain joins TRBV2 to TRBJ2-1; D perhaps matches TRBD1 (6 bases). V shed 8 bases and J shed 6 bases, with 17 bases lying between them. The CDR3 has 14 residues. In germline, CDR1 is SNHLY, CDR2 FYNNEI. CDR3 sequence reads: CASEAVRGSNEQFF. The CDR3 region has the DNA TGTGCCAGCGAAGCGGTGAGGGGGTCCAATGAGCAGTTCTTC.

The genes are TRBV27 and TRBJ1-6; 11 positions agree with TRBD1. J gave up 11 bases and V 4 bases, and 10 bases lay outside the gene matches. From germline, CDR1 is MNHEY and CDR2 SMNVEV (reference sequence). This CDR3 is 16 amino acids long. The CDR3 bases are TGTGCCAGCAGTTCCACCTGGACAGGGGGCAGGGCACCCCTCCACTTT. This gives the protein CASSSTWTGGRAPLHF.

The genes are TRBV6-6 and TRBJ2-7; a possible D gene is TRBD1 (5 bases). Trimming removed 4 bases at V and 3 bases at J, with 10 bases between. The CDR3 covers 13 residues. Germline V CDR1 and CDR2: MNHNY, SVGAGI (reference sequence). The CDR3 DNA sequence: TGTGCCAGCAGTTCCCAAGGGGTCTACGAGCAGTACTTC. It encodes CASSSQGVYEQYF.

By sample share, this clone is medium-sized. CDR3 in amino acids: CASSDLLAGGKIHSGNTIYF. CDR3 coding DNA: TGCGCCAGCAGTGATCTATTGGCAGGGGGCAAGATTCACTCTGGAAACACCATATATTTT. The rearrangement joins TRBV10-2 to TRBJ1-3, with 8 bases identical to TRBD1. Germline values: CDR1 WSHSY, CDR2 SAAADI. J gave up 0 bases and V 3 bases, and 16 bases lay outside the gene matches. The CDR3 has 20 residues.

The chain is built from TRBV2 and TRBJ2-5; D possibly corresponds to TRBD2 (6 bases). The CDR3 runs to 14 residues. With 8 bases removed from V and 2 bases from J, the gap between germline ends came to 15 bases. Per the germline V gene, CDR1 is SNHLY and CDR2 is FYNNEI. DNA for the CDR3: TGTGCCAGCTCGAGCTATGGGACTCAAGAGACCCAGTACTTC. Amino acid sequence: CASSSYGTQETQYF.

This clone was observed a single time. The rearrangement joins TRBV5-1 to TRBJ2-5; D is undetermined. Germline values: CDR1 SGHRS, CDR2 YFSETQ. The CDR3 covers 14 residues. Deletions cut 0 bases from V and 2 bases from J, with 8 bases between. DNA for the CDR3: TGCGCCAGCAGCTTGGCGTCAGGTCAAGAGACCCAGTACTTC. As protein: CASSLASGQETQYF.

This clone was seen a single time. The rearrangement joins TRBV5-1 to TRBJ1-4, with D perhaps matching TRBD1 (5 bases). Trimming stripped 4 bases from V and 6 bases from J, with 16 bases between. Germline V gene data show CDR1 as SGHRS and CDR2 as YFSETQ. The CDR3 extends over 15 amino acids. CDR3 in DNA: TGCGCCAGCAGCGTGGCAGGGACTGGGGATGAAAAACTGTTTTTT. Translation gives CASSVAGTGDEKLFF.

The CDR3 loop is CASSSGQGRYEQYF. CDR3 bases: TGTGCCAGCAGCTCCGGACAGGGCAGGTACGAGCAGTACTTC. The V gene is TRBV11-2, the J gene TRBJ2-7, with 8 bases lining up with TRBD1. CDR1 and CDR2 from the germline V gene are SGHAT and FQNNGV. With V trimmed by 4 bases and J by 4 bases, 6 bases remained unmatched. The CDR3 runs to 14 residues.

The chain is built from TRBV7-9 and TRBJ1-5, with a tentative D call TRBD1 (5 bases). The V end was cut by 1 base, the J end by 6 bases, with 10 bases between. This CDR3 is 14 amino acids long. Germline V gene sequence: CDR1 SEHNR, CDR2 FQNEAQ (reference sequence). The CDR3 sequence is CASSLDTGGQPQHF. In DNA form, the CDR3 reads TGTGCCAGCAGCTTAGATACAGGCGGTCAGCCCCAGCATTTT.